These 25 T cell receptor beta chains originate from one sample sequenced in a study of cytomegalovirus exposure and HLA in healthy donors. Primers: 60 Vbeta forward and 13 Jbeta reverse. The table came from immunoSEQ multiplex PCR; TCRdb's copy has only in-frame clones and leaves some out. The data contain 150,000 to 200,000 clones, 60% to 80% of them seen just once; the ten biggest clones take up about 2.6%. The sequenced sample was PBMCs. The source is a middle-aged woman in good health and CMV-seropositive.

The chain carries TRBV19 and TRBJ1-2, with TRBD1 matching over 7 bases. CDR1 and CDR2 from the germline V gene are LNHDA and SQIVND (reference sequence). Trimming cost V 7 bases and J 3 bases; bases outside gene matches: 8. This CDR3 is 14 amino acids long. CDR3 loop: CASTRGGGDYGYTF. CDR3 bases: TGTGCCAGTACCCGAGGAGGGGGCGACTATGGCTACACCTTC.

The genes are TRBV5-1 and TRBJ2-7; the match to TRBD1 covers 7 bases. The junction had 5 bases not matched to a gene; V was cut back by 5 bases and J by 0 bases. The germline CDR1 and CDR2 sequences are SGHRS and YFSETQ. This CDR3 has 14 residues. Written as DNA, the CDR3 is TGCGCCAGCAGAGAGACAGGGTCCTCCTACGAGCAGTACTTC. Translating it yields CASRETGSSYEQYF.

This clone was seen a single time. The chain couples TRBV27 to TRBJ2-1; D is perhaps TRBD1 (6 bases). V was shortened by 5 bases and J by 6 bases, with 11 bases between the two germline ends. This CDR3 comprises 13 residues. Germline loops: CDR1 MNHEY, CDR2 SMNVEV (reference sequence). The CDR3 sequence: CASSPGDRNEQFF. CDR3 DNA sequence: TGTGCCAGCAGTCCAGGGGACCGCAATGAGCAGTTCTTC.

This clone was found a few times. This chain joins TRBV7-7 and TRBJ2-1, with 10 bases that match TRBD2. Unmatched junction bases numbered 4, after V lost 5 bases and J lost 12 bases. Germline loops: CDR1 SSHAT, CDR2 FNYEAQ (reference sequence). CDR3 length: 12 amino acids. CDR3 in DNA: TGTGCCAGCAGCCCAGCGGGGGGGCCGCAGTTCTTC. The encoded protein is CASSPAGGPQFF.

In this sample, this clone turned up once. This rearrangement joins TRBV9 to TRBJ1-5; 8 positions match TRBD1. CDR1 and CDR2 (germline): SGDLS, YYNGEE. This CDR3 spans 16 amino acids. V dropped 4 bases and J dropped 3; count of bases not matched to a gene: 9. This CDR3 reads CASSPRQGISNQPQHF. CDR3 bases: TGTGCCAGCAGCCCCCGACAGGGGATTTCCAATCAGCCCCAGCATTTT.

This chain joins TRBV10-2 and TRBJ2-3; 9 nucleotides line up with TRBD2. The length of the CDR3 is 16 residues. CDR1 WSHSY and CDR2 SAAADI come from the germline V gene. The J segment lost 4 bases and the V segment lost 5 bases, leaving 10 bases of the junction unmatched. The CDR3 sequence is CASSLMAGGPADTQYF. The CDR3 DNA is TGCGCCAGCAGTCTTATGGCGGGGGGGCCCGCAGATACGCAGTATTTT.

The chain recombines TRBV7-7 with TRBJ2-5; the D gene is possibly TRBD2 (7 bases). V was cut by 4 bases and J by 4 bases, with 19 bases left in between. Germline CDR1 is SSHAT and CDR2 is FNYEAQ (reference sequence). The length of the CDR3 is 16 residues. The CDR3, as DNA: TGTGCCAGCAGCTGGGGCGGGGGCCCGGGAGGAGAGACCCAGTACTTC. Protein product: CASSWGGGPGGETQYF. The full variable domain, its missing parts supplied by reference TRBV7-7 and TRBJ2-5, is GAGVSQSPRYKVTKRGQDVTLRCDPISSHATLYWYQQALGQGPEFLTYFNYEAQPDKSGLPSDRFSAERPEGSISTLTIQRTEQRDSAMYRCASSWGGGPGGETQYFGPGTRLLVL.

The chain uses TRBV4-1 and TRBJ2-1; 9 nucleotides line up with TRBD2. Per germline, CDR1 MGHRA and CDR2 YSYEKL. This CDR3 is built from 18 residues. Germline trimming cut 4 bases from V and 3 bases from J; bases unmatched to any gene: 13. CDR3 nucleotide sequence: TGCGCCAGCAGCCCAGGAAGAAAAGCGGGGGGTTTCTACAATGAGCAGTTCTTC. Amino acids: CASSPGRKAGGFYNEQFF.

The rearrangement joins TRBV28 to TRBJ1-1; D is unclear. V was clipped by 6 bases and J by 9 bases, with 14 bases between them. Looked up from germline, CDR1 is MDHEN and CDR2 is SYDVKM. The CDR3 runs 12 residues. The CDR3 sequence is CASSLNPLKAFF. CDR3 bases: TGTGCCAGCAGCTTAAATCCCCTTAAAGCTTTCTTT. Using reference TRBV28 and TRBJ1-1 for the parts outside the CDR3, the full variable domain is DVKVTQSSRYLVKRTGEKVFLECVQDMDHENMFWYRQDPGLGLRLIYFSYDVKMKEKGDIPEGYSVSREKKERFSLILESASTNQTSMYLCASSLNPLKAFFGQGTRLTVV.

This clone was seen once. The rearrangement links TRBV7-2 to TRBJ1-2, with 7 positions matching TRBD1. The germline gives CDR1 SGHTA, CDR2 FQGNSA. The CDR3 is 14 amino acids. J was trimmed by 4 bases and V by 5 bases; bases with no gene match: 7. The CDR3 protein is CASSERGQGYGYTF. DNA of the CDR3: TGTGCCAGCAGCGAAAGGGGGCAGGGCTATGGCTACACCTTC.

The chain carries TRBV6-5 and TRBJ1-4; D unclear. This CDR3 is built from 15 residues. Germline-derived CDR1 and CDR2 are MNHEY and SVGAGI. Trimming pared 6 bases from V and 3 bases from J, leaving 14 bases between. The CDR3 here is CASSPLRAANEKLFF. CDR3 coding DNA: TGTGCCAGCAGCCCCCTTAGAGCGGCTAATGAAAAACTGTTTTTT.

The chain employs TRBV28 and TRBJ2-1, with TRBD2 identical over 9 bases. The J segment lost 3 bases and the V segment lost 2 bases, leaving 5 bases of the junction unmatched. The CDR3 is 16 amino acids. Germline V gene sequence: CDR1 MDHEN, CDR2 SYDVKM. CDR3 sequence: CASSLVAGALYNEQFF. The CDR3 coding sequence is TGTGCCAGCAGTTTAGTAGCGGGGGCTCTCTACAATGAGCAGTTCTTC.

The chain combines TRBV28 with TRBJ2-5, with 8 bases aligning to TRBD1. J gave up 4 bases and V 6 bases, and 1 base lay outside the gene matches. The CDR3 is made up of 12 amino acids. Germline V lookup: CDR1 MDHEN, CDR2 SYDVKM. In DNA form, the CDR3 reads TGTGCCAGCAGAGGACAGGGAGAGACCCAGTACTTC. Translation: CASRGQGETQYF.

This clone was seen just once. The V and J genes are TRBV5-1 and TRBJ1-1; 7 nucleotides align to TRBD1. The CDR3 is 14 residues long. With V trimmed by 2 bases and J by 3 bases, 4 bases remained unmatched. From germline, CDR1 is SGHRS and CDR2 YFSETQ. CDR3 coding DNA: TGCGCCAGCAGCTTTGTCGGACAGGACACTGAAGCTTTCTTT. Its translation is CASSFVGQDTEAFF. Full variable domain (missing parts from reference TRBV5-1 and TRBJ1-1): KAGVTQTPRYLIKTRGQQVTLSCSPISGHRSVSWYQQTPGQGLQFLFEYFSETQRNKGNFPGRFSGRQFSNSRSEMNVSTLELGDSALYLCASSFVGQDTEAFFGQGTRLTVV.

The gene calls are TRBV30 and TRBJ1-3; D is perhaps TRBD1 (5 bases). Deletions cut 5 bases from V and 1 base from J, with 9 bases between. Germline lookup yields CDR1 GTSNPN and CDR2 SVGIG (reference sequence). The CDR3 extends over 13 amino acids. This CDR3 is CAWGTQSGNTIYF. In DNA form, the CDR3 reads TGTGCCTGGGGGACTCAATCTGGAAACACCATATATTTT. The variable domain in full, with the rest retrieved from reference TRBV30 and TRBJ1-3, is SQTIHQWPATLVQPVGSPLSLECTVEGTSNPNLYWYRQAAGRGLQLLFYSVGIGQISSEVPQNLSASRPQDRQFILSSKKLLLSDSGFYLCAWGTQSGNTIYFGEGSWLTVV.

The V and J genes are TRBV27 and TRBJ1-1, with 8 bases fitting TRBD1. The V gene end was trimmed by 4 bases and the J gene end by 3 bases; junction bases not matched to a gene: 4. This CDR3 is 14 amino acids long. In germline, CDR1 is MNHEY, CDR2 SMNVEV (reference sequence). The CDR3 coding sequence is TGTGCCAGCAGTTCCCAGGGGGCGCACACTGAAGCTTTCTTT. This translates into CASSSQGAHTEAFF.

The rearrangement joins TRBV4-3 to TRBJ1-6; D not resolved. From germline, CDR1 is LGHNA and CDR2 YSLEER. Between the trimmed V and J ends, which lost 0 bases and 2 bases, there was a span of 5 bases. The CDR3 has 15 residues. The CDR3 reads CASSQDSTYNSPLHF. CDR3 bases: TGCGCCAGCAGCCAAGACAGTACCTATAATTCACCCCTCCACTTT.

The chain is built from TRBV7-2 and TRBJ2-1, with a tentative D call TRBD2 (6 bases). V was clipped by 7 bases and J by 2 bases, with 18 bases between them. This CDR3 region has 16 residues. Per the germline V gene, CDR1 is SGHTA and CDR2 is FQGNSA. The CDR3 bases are TGTGCCAGCACCTCCACCCGGGGGAGAACCTACAATGAGCAGTTCTTC. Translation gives CASTSTRGRTYNEQFF.

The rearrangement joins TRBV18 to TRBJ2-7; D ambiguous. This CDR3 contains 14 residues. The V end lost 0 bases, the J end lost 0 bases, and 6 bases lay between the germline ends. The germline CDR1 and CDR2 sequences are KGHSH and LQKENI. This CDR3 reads CASSPPYSSYEQYF. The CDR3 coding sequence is TGTGCCAGCTCACCACCATACAGCTCCTACGAGCAGTACTTC.

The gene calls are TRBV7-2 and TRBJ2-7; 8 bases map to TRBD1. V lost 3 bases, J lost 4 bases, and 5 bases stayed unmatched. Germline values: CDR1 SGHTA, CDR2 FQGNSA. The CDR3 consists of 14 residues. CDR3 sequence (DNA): TGTGCCAGCAGCTTTCAGGGACAGGATTACGAGCAGTACTTC. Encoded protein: CASSFQGQDYEQYF.

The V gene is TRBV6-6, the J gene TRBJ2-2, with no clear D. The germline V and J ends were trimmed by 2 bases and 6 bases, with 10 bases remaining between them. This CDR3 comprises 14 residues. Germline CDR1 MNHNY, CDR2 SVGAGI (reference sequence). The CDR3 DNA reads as TGTGCCAGCAGTTACCCCGGTGGAGCCGGGGAGCTGTTTTTT. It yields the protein CASSYPGGAGELFF.

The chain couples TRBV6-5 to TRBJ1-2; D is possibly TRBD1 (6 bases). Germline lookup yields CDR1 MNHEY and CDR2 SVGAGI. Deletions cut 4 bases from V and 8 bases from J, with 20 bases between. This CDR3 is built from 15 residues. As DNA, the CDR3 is TGTGCCAGCAGTTTCAGTTTTACAGGGTCTGAAGGCTACACCTTC. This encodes CASSFSFTGSEGYTF.

CDR3 protein: CASSQDLRGLRRNTIYF. Here the CDR3 DNA reads TGTGCCAGCAGCCAAGATCTGAGGGGGCTAAGAAGAAACACCATATATTTT. J is TRBJ1-3 and V is TRBV14; TRBD1 matches 7 bases. The junction had 10 bases not matched to a gene; V was cut back by 0 bases and J by 5 bases. Germline assignment: CDR1 SGHDN and CDR2 FVKESK. CDR3 length: 17 amino acids.

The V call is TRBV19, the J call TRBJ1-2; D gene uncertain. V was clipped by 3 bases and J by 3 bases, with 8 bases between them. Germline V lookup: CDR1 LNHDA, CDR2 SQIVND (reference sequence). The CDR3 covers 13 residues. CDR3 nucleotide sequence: TGTGCCAGTAGTATTTCCCAGTACTATGGCTACACCTTC. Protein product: CASSISQYYGYTF. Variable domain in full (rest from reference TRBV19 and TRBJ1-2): DGGITQSPKYLFRKEGQNVTLSCEQNLNHDAMYWYRQDPGQGLRLIYYSQIVNDFQKGDIAEGYSVSREKKESFPLTVTSAQKNPTAFYLCASSISQYYGYTFGSGTRLTVV.

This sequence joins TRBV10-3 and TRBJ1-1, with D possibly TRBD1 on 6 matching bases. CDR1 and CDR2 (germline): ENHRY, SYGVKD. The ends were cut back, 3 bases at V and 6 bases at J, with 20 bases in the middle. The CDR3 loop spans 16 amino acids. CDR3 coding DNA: TGTGCCATCAGTGACCCGGAAGGGGGAGTGGTGCCTGAAGCTTTCTTT. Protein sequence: CAISDPEGGVVPEAFF.